What follows are 14 T cell receptor beta chains derived from one specimen sequenced in a study of T cell responses to AZD1222 COVID-19 vaccine. The data were produced by immunoSEQ multiplex PCR, yet TCRdb's version contains in-frame clones alone and is incomplete. The sample lists over 100,000 clones; roughly 80% were seen once. Here the sequenced sample was peripheral blood, taken on day 0 of AZD1222 vaccination. Source of these receptors: an adult in good health.

The CDR3 sequence: CASSNSGTQYF. In nucleotides, the CDR3 is TGTGCCAGCAGCAATTCGGGGACCCAGTACTTC. V and J are TRBV3-1 (or the pseudogene TRBV3-2) and TRBJ2-5; D gene uncertain. Deletions cut 5 bases from V and 7 bases from J, with 8 bases between. In germline, CDR1 is LGHDT, CDR2 YNNKEL (reference sequence). This CDR3 is built from 11 residues.

The V gene is TRBV7-2, the J gene TRBJ2-3; D remains unclear. The V end was cut by 1 base, the J end by 2 bases, with 13 bases between. The CDR3 is 16 residues long. The germline V gene has CDR1 SGHTA and CDR2 FQGNSA. The CDR3 DNA reads as TGTGCCAGCAGCTTAGTGGGGTTTGTCCCCACAGATACGCAGTATTTT. Encoded protein: CASSLVGFVPTDTQYF.

This chain uses TRBV24-1 with TRBJ1-2; the match to TRBD1 covers 7 bases. CDR1 and CDR2 from the germline V gene are KGHDR and SFDVKD. There are 14 residues in the CDR3. Trimming removed 2 bases from V and 6 bases from J; junction bases left unmatched: 5. As DNA, the CDR3 is TGTGCCACCAGTGATTCGGACAGGACTAATGGCTACACCTTC. It is translated as CATSDSDRTNGYTF.

J is TRBJ2-7 and V is TRBV18; unclear D gene. Germline CDR1 is KGHSH and CDR2 is LQKENI. V dropped 3 bases and J dropped 1 base, with 10 bases sitting between them. CDR3 length equals 14 residues. The CDR3 DNA follows: TGTGCCAGCTCACCGGGCGCCCAATCCTACGAGCAGTACTTC. Translation: CASSPGAQSYEQYF.

The V gene is TRBV2, the J gene TRBJ2-1, with D tentatively TRBD1 (5 bases). This CDR3 is 14 amino acids long. Germline loops: CDR1 SNHLY, CDR2 FYNNEI. Trimming removed 6 bases from V and 9 bases from J, with 18 bases in between. This CDR3 reads CASSGRVPYGEQFF. The DNA of the CDR3 is TGTGCCAGCAGCGGCAGGGTGCCCTACGGTGAGCAGTTCTTC.

The rearrangement links TRBV5-6 to TRBJ2-7; TRBD2 might be the D (6 bases). The V gene's germline CDR1 is SGHDT and CDR2 YYEEEE. V dropped 1 base and J dropped 5 bases, with 16 bases sitting between them. The length of the CDR3 is 15 residues. The CDR3 is CASSLSRGTRHEQYF. CDR3 coding DNA: TGTGCCAGCAGCTTGTCGCGCGGGACCCGCCACGAGCAGTACTTC. The full variable domain, completed using reference TRBV5-6 and TRBJ2-7, is DAGVTQSPTHLIKTRGQQVTLRCSPKSGHDTVSWYQQALGQGPQFIFQYYEEEERQRGNFPDRFSGHQFPNYSSELNVNALLLGDSALYLCASSLSRGTRHEQYFGPGTRLTVT.

The chain joins TRBV7-2 to TRBJ1-1; 8 nucleotides match TRBD1. The CDR3 spans 12 residues. The germline V gene has CDR1 SGHTA and CDR2 FQGNSA. Germline trimming cut 5 bases from V and 10 bases from J; bases unmatched to any gene: 6. The CDR3 nucleotides read TGTGCCAGCAGCCAAGACAGGGGTGGAGCTTTCTTT. Its translation is CASSQDRGGAFF.

V and J are TRBV2 and TRBJ2-3; 10 bases align to TRBD2. CDR1 SNHLY and CDR2 FYNNEI come from the germline V gene. The V and J ends lost 7 bases and 8 bases, in that order; junction bases with no gene match: 12. CDR3 length equals 15 residues. CDR3 coding DNA: TGTGCCAGCACCCGGTCGAGCGGGGGGGCCGCTACGCAGTATTTT. The encoded protein is CASTRSSGGAATQYF.

This clone was seen just once. This chain joins TRBV11-2 and TRBJ2-1, with D maybe TRBD1 (7 bases). The CDR3 loop spans 17 amino acids. V was clipped by 4 bases and J by 12 bases, with 28 bases between them. Germline lookup yields CDR1 SGHAT and CDR2 FQNNGV. The CDR3 nucleotides are TGTGCCAGCAGCTCTTCCCTTTTTGCGGGACAGACTTCAGGGCAGTTCTTC. It specifies CASSSSLFAGQTSGQFF.

This rearrangement joins TRBV7-2 to TRBJ2-1; no reliable D call. Trimming stripped 2 bases from V and 1 base from J, with 6 bases between. CDR1 is SGHTA, CDR2 FQGNSA, per germline. This CDR3 is 14 amino acids long. DNA of the CDR3: TGTGCCAGCAGCTTACGGCAGTCCTACAATGAGCAGTTCTTC. Protein product: CASSLRQSYNEQFF.

This clone was found a few times. The chain is built from TRBV18 and TRBJ1-5; no firm D call. CDR1 is KGHSH, CDR2 LQKENI, per germline. The CDR3 spans 18 residues. V lost 3 bases to trimming and J lost 0 bases, with 18 bases between them. DNA of the CDR3: TGTGCCAGCTCACCCCAGCCAACCAGTCCCCATAGCAATCAGCCCCAGCATTTT. This codes for CASSPQPTSPHSNQPQHF.

V usage is TRBV28 and J usage is TRBJ2-2; a possible D gene is TRBD2 (6 bases). V lost 6 bases, J lost 1 base, and 9 bases lay in between. The CDR3 loop spans 14 amino acids. The germline gives CDR1 MDHEN, CDR2 SYDVKM. CDR3 amino acids: CASRVGGNTGELFF. The CDR3 region has the DNA TGTGCCAGCAGGGTCGGGGGGAACACCGGGGAGCTGTTTTTT. Filled out from reference TRBV28 and TRBJ2-2, the complete variable domain reads DVKVTQSSRYLVKRTGEKVFLECVQDMDHENMFWYRQDPGLGLRLIYFSYDVKMKEKGDIPEGYSVSREKKERFSLILESASTNQTSMYLCASRVGGNTGELFFGEGSRLTVL.

V gene TRBV28 combines with J gene TRBJ1-2; tentative D call: TRBD1 (5 bases). The CDR3 is made up of 14 amino acids. Trimming shortened V by 6 bases and J by 4 bases, and 15 bases separated the two germline ends. The germline gives CDR1 MDHEN, CDR2 SYDVKM. CDR3: CASRMAGRSYGYTF. The CDR3 DNA reads TGTGCCAGCAGAATGGCGGGGCGTAGCTATGGCTACACCTTC.

The chain combines TRBV9 with TRBJ2-3, with 16 nucleotides matching TRBD2. The germline gives CDR1 SGDLS, CDR2 YYNGEE. The CDR3 consists of 18 residues. The ends lost 4 bases at V and 1 base at J; junction bases unmatched: 6. This CDR3 is CASSLGLAGGLGTDTQYF. The CDR3 DNA is TGTGCCAGCAGCCTGGGACTAGCGGGAGGGCTAGGCACAGATACGCAGTATTTT.